The 32 T cell receptor beta chains reported below all come from one sample, sequenced in a study of T-cell reconstitution after alpha-beta-depleted transplantation in children. The TCRbeta library was prepared with unique molecular identifiers. TCRdb ran MiXCR on the PCR reads and lists one entry per CDR3 protein. The profile shows hundreds of thousands of distinct CDR3 sequences, less than 20% of them singletons. The sequenced sample was PBMCs, mostly from graft donor cells, obtained 360 days after TCRalphabeta/CD19-depleted stem cell transplant. The receptors were gathered from a male patient younger than 18 who had a stem cell transplant for acute lymphoblastic leukemia, so the T cells may come from the graft donor.

The table lists this clonotype with a few counts. The rearrangement links TRBV11-2 to TRBJ1-1, with D unclear. V was shortened by 1 base and J by 7 bases, with 7 bases between the two germline ends. Germline V CDR1 and CDR2: SGHAT, FQNNGV. The CDR3 length is 12 residues. Here the CDR3 DNA reads TGTGCCAGCAGCTTAGCTGGTTATGAAGCTTTCTTT. Translating it yields CASSLAGYEAFF.

This rearrangement joins TRBV7-2 to TRBJ2-1, with TRBD2 matching over 8 bases. Germline trimming cut 5 bases from V and 9 bases from J; bases unmatched to any gene: 12. Looked up from germline, CDR1 is SGHTA and CDR2 is FQGNSA. The CDR3 sequence is 15 residues long. The CDR3 DNA is TGTGCCAGCAGCCTAGGTGGGAGACTAGCGAGTGAGCAGTTCTTC. As protein: CASSLGGRLASEQFF.

This clonotype occurred a few times. The chain recombines TRBV4-1 with TRBJ2-2; 10 positions match TRBD2. Germline V gene sequence: CDR1 MGHRA, CDR2 YSYEKL. The CDR3 is made up of 17 amino acids. V shed 4 bases, J shed 1 base, and the junction held 6 bases outside the gene matches. The CDR3 is CASSPKLAGMNTGELFF. CDR3 DNA sequence: TGCGCCAGCAGCCCTAAACTAGCGGGGATGAACACCGGGGAGCTGTTTTTT.

The table lists this clonotype with a few counts. This chain links TRBV15 with TRBJ2-2; no definite D call. V was clipped by 6 bases and J by 6 bases, with 8 bases between them. CDR3 length: 12 residues. The germline CDR1 and CDR2 sequences are LNHNV and YYDKDF (reference sequence). CDR3 coding DNA: TGTGCCACCAGAGAATTGGCCGGGGAGCTGTTTTTT. Translated: CATRELAGELFF.

The chain has TRBV20-1 and TRBJ2-1; 8 bases are a match to TRBD2. Germline V gene lookup returns CDR1 DFQATT and CDR2 SNEGSKA (reference sequence). The CDR3 length is 13 residues. With 4 bases clipped from V and 16 bases from J, the junction kept 15 bases outside the gene matches. CDR3 coding DNA: TGCAGTGCTACCGGAAGTTTTAGCGGGAATCTCTTCTTC. This codes for CSATGSFSGNLFF.

The chain has TRBV7-2 and TRBJ2-5, with D possibly matching TRBD2 (5 bases). Trimming shortened V by 5 bases and J by 3 bases, and 19 bases separated the two germline ends. Germline V CDR1 and CDR2: SGHTA, FQGNSA. This CDR3 is 16 amino acids long. CDR3 sequence: CASSPPLTRKEETQYF. The CDR3 region has the DNA TGTGCCAGCAGCCCCCCCCTCACTAGGAAGGAAGAGACCCAGTACTTC.

This clonotype was observed a handful of times. The chain has TRBV12-3 or TRBV12-4 and TRBJ2-7, with 8 bases lining up with TRBD1. The CDR3 sequence is 15 residues long. After removal of 6 bases from V and 1 base from J, the junction contained 8 bases not matched to a gene. CDR3 amino acids: CASSPRQGLSYEQYF. CDR3 in DNA: TGTGCCAGCAGCCCAAGACAGGGGTTATCCTACGAGCAGTACTTC.

This clonotype showed up just a few times. This chain connects TRBV20-1 to TRBJ1-5; 9 bases agree with TRBD1. Germline trimming cut 3 bases from V and 8 bases from J; bases unmatched to any gene: 11. This CDR3 region has 15 residues. CDR1 is DFQATT and CDR2 is SNEGSKA in the germline V gene (reference sequence). This CDR3 is CSARFPWTGEEPQHF. Written as DNA, the CDR3 is TGCAGTGCTAGGTTCCCCTGGACAGGGGAAGAGCCCCAGCATTTT.

The chain couples TRBV5-1 to TRBJ2-1; 8 positions agree with TRBD2. The CDR3 length is 15 residues. CDR1 is SGHRS, CDR2 YFSETQ, per germline. V shed 4 bases and J 6 bases; nucleotides not matched to a gene: 9. CDR3 sequence (DNA): TGCGCCAGCAGCGTCACAAGCGGGAGCCCCAATGAGCAGTTCTTC. This encodes CASSVTSGSPNEQFF.

This clonotype was recorded a few times. CDR3 sequence: CASSPPRDRGSGANVLTF. The CDR3 DNA sequence: TGTGCCAGCAGCCCCCCCCGGGACAGAGGCTCTGGGGCCAACGTCCTGACTTTC. The V call is TRBV11-1, the J call TRBJ2-6, with TRBD1 matching 7 bases. The CDR3 spans 18 residues. Germline values: CDR1 SGHAT, CDR2 FQDESV (reference sequence). V lost 5 bases, J lost 0 bases, and 10 bases stayed unmatched.

This clonotype was recorded a few times. The V and J genes are TRBV3-1 and TRBJ2-7, with a possible D match to TRBD1 (5 bases). The V gene lost 9 bases and the J gene lost 2 bases, with 20 bases spanning the gap. Germline lookup yields CDR1 LGHDT and CDR2 YNNKEL (reference sequence). This CDR3 has 15 residues. CDR3 nucleotide sequence: TGTGCCAGTCGCCAGGTTAGGGCAGGGACCTACGAGCAGTACTTC. It codes for CASRQVRAGTYEQYF.

This clonotype has at least ten counts. The rearrangement links TRBV7-2 to TRBJ2-3; D call uncertain. V dropped 5 bases and J dropped 2 bases, with 5 bases sitting between them. This CDR3 has 12 amino acids. The germline V gene has CDR1 SGHTA and CDR2 FQGNSA. The DNA for the CDR3 is TGTGCCAGCAGCCACTACACAGATACGCAGTATTTT. Encoded protein: CASSHYTDTQYF.

This rearrangement joins TRBV12-3 or TRBV12-4 to TRBJ1-1; 7 nucleotides agree with TRBD1. This CDR3 contains 15 residues. With V trimmed by 2 bases and J by 5 bases, 8 bases remained unmatched. In nucleotides, the CDR3 is TGTGCCAGCAGTTTACCCAACAGGGGAAAGACTGAAGCTTTCTTT. Amino acids: CASSLPNRGKTEAFF.

This clonotype was counted ten times or more. V and J are TRBV11-2 and TRBJ2-1; 7 bases match TRBD1. Germline CDR1 and CDR2: SGHAT and FQNNGV. V lost 3 bases, J lost 5 bases, and 1 base stayed unmatched. The CDR3 loop spans 13 amino acids. The CDR3 DNA is TGTGCCAGCAGCTTTACAGGGGACAATGAGCAGTTCTTC. Encoded protein: CASSFTGDNEQFF.

The rearrangement uses TRBV7-3 and TRBJ2-1; 11 nucleotides line up with TRBD2. V lost 6 bases and J lost 2; bases outside the gene matches: 3. Germline lookup yields CDR1 SGHTA and CDR2 FQGTGA. This CDR3 contains 15 residues. CDR3 loop: CASSHSGGAYNEQFF. Here the CDR3 DNA reads TGTGCCAGCAGTCATAGCGGGGGGGCCTACAATGAGCAGTTCTTC.

This clonotype has only a few counts. The rearrangement links TRBV5-1 to TRBJ2-1; D possibly corresponds to TRBD2 (6 bases). The CDR3 loop spans 11 amino acids. Germline lookup yields CDR1 SGHRS and CDR2 YFSETQ. V was pared by 3 bases and J by 12 bases, with 10 bases between. CDR3 sequence: CASSWGVRQFF. The CDR3 region has the DNA TGCGCCAGCAGCTGGGGGGTCCGGCAGTTCTTC.

This sequence joins TRBV19 and TRBJ1-4; 9 bases are a match to TRBD1. Per germline, CDR1 LNHDA and CDR2 SQIVND (reference sequence). With V trimmed by 6 bases and J by 16 bases, 12 bases remained unmatched. The CDR3 is made up of 13 amino acids. CDR3 in DNA: TGTGCCAGTAGCCGGTCGGGGACAGGGCAGGAGTTTTTT. It specifies CASSRSGTGQEFF.

The rearrangement uses TRBV5-1 and TRBJ2-1, with 8 bases identical to TRBD2. Losses at the gene ends were 4 bases for V and 6 bases for J; bases not matched to a gene: 12. CDR3 length equals 16 residues. Germline CDR1 is SGHRS and CDR2 is YFSETQ. The CDR3 protein is CASSPREGLAINEQFF. The CDR3, as DNA: TGCGCCAGCAGCCCCCGAGAAGGACTAGCTATCAATGAGCAGTTCTTC.

As to this clonotype: An end of the junction differs from the germline gene, which may be a read error. The V gene is TRBV4-1, the J gene TRBJ2-7, with D maybe TRBD2 (6 bases). Germline V gene sequence: CDR1 MGHRA, CDR2 YSYEKL. There are 16 residues in the CDR3. This chain's CDR3 is CASSQEGSGHSYDQYF. The CDR3 DNA reads TGCGCCAGCAGCCAAGAGGGGAGCGGGCACTCCTACGATCAGTACTTC.

This clonotype was counted at least ten times. J is TRBJ2-1 and V is TRBV29-1; 9 positions agree with TRBD1. The CDR3 has 15 amino acids. Germline lookup yields CDR1 SQVTM and CDR2 ANQGSEA. The trim removed 7 bases at V and 3 bases at J, leaving 10 bases unmatched. The chain's CDR3 is CSALQGAMIYNEQFF. As DNA, the CDR3 is TGCAGCGCGCTACAGGGGGCGATGATCTACAATGAGCAGTTCTTC.

V usage is TRBV4-2 and J usage is TRBJ2-2, with TRBD2 identical over 13 bases. Unmatched junction bases numbered 2, after V lost 3 bases and J lost 4 bases. Germline V gene sequence: CDR1 LGHNA, CDR2 YNFKEQ. The CDR3 sequence is 16 residues long. The CDR3 here is CASSQWTSGSTGELFF. The CDR3 DNA follows: TGTGCCAGCAGCCAGTGGACTAGCGGGAGCACCGGGGAGCTGTTTTTT.

This clonotype was found a few times. The genes are TRBV3-1 and TRBJ2-1, with 9 nucleotides matching TRBD2. V was clipped by 4 bases and J by 10 bases; unmatched bases: 11. This CDR3 spans 15 amino acids. CDR1 and CDR2 (germline): LGHDT, YNNKEL (reference sequence). CDR3 sequence: CASSLTAGGAGEQFF. Here the CDR3 DNA reads TGTGCCAGCAGCCTTACAGCGGGAGGCGCGGGGGAGCAGTTCTTC.

This clonotype was seen more than once but under ten times. The V gene is TRBV4-1, the J gene TRBJ2-7; weak D call: TRBD2 (5 bases). The germline V gene has CDR1 MGHRA and CDR2 YSYEKL. CDR3 length equals 14 residues. Deletions cut 1 base from V and 2 bases from J, with 9 bases between. In nucleotides, the CDR3 is TGCGCCAGCAGCCAAGGGGGAGAGACCTACGAGCAGTACTTC. This sequence encodes CASSQGGETYEQYF.

J is TRBJ1-2 and V is TRBV4-1; 8 bases are a match to TRBD1. Trimming removed 0 bases from V and 7 bases from J; junction bases left unmatched: 4. The length of the CDR3 is 14 residues. In germline, CDR1 is MGHRA, CDR2 YSYEKL. The CDR3 DNA reads as TGCGCCAGCAGCCAAGACGGACAGGGCGGTGGCTACACCTTC. It encodes CASSQDGQGGGYTF.

In its sample, this clonotype was seen many times. The J gene is TRBJ2-5, the V gene TRBV27; possibly TRBD1 for D (5 bases). CDR1 and CDR2 from the germline V gene are MNHEY and SMNVEV (reference sequence). V lost 6 bases, J lost 5 bases, and 19 bases lay in between. The length of the CDR3 is 15 residues. This chain's CDR3 is CASRSFIGAGETQYF. The CDR3 DNA follows: TGTGCCAGCAGGTCTTTTATTGGGGCCGGGGAGACCCAGTACTTC.

Ten or more counts support this clonotype. The chain joins TRBV27 to TRBJ2-7; no reliable D call. The CDR3 runs 13 residues. CDR1 and CDR2 (germline): MNHEY, SMNVEV (reference sequence). Trimming pared 0 bases from V and 4 bases from J, leaving 7 bases between. The CDR3 loop reads CASSLSGVYEQYF. CDR3 in DNA: TGTGCCAGCAGTTTATCGGGCGTATACGAGCAGTACTTC.

This clonotype was seen more than once but under ten times. V gene TRBV20-1 combines with J gene TRBJ2-7; perhaps TRBD2 as D (5 bases). Germline-derived CDR1 and CDR2 are DFQATT and SNEGSKA (reference sequence). CDR3 size: 12 residues. With 5 bases removed from V and 3 bases from J, the gap between germline ends came to 11 bases. Here the CDR3 reads CSAARGDYEQYF. The DNA for the CDR3 is TGCAGTGCTGCTCGGGGAGACTACGAGCAGTACTTC.

The table lists this clonotype with a few counts. This chain joins TRBV5-1 and TRBJ1-3, with D unresolved. The CDR3 has 13 residues. Germline loops: CDR1 SGHRS, CDR2 YFSETQ. V dropped 0 bases and J dropped 11 bases, with 12 bases sitting between them. The DNA for the CDR3 is TGCGCCAGCAGCTTGGAAGCTTCCAGACCCATATATTTT. Its translation is CASSLEASRPIYF.

This clonotype was seen a handful of times. The V call is TRBV28, the J call TRBJ1-4; maybe TRBD1 (5 bases). V lost 3 bases to trimming and J lost 12 bases, with 14 bases between them. The CDR3 covers 13 residues. Germline V gene sequence: CDR1 MDHEN, CDR2 SYDVKM. In DNA form, the CDR3 reads TGTGCCAGCAGTTTGGGGCCCGAGGTACAACTGTTTTTT. Translation: CASSLGPEVQLFF.

The chain couples TRBV20-1 to TRBJ2-7; 12 bases line up with TRBD1. After removal of 4 bases from V and 11 bases from J, the junction contained 6 bases not matched to a gene. The germline CDR1 and CDR2 sequences are DFQATT and SNEGSKA (reference sequence). CDR3 length equals 12 residues. CDR3 sequence: CSAIGGTGGKYF. For the CDR3, the DNA is TGCAGTGCTATTGGTGGGACAGGGGGCAAGTACTTC.

The table lists this clonotype with a few counts. The J gene is TRBJ1-5, the V gene TRBV12-3 or TRBV12-4; D is perhaps TRBD1 (5 bases). V lost 6 bases, J lost 1 base, and 13 bases lay in between. This CDR3 is 15 amino acids long. CDR3 sequence: CASSFGRQSNQPQHF. The CDR3 DNA reads as TGTGCCAGCAGCTTCGGGAGACAGAGCAATCAGCCCCAGCATTTT.

In its sample, this clonotype was seen a few times. The chain combines TRBV24-1 with TRBJ1-2, with D unresolved. The V and J ends lost 4 bases and 5 bases respectively, with 10 bases between them. This CDR3 is built from 13 residues. Germline CDR1 KGHDR, CDR2 SFDVKD. The CDR3 loop reads CATSDRTWYGYTF. The CDR3 DNA follows: TGTGCCACCAGTGACCGGACTTGGTATGGCTACACCTTC.